The source of this T cell receptor (beta chain) is a study of molecular identifiers for immune sequencing clone quantification. This clonotype turned up a few times. It was with previously described methods and listed TCR primers that bulk TCR libraries were made. One entry per CDR3 protein results from TCRdb running MiXCR on the PCR reads. The repertoire has 350,000 or so distinct CDR3 sequences, about 20% of them found once; the top ten carry 0.81%. The source is a human donor in good health. Some libraries in this study had Jurkat cell RNA spiked in. Sample: naive CD8+ T cells from blood, with Jurkat cell RNA spiked in. This sample's subset: FACS-sorted CD8+CD4-CCR7+CD45RA+ naive T cells.

CDR3 nucleotides: TGTGCCATCAGTGAGTCGAGAGTGAATGAGCAGTTCTTC. Its translation: CAISESRVNEQFF. This chain uses TRBV10-3 with TRBJ2-1; no firm D call. Trimming removed 0 bases from V and 7 bases from J, with 7 bases in between. This CDR3 spans 13 amino acids. Germline V gives CDR1 ENHRY, CDR2 SYGVKD.